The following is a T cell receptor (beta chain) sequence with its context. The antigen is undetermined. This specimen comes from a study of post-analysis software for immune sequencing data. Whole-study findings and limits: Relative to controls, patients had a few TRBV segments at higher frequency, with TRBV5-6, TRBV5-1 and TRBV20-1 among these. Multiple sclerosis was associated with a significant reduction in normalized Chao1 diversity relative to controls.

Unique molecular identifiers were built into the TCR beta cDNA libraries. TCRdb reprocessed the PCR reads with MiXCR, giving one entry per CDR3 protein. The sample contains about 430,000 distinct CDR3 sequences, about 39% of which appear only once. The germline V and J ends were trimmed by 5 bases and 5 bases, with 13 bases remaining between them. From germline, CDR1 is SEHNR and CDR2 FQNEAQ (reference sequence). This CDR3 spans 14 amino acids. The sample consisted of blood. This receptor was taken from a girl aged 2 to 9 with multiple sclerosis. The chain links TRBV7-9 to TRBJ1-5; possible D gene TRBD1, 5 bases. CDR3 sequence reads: CASSPRGNDQPQHF. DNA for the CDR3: TGTGCCAGCAGCCCTAGGGGAAACGATCAGCCCCAGCATTTT.